Below, 32 T cell receptor beta chains from the same sample are listed, as sequenced in a study of cytomegalovirus exposure and HLA in healthy donors. Primers: 60 Vbeta forward and 13 Jbeta reverse. Profiling relied on immunoSEQ multiplex PCR, and the TCRdb table lists in-frame clones only, not all of them. The data hold approximately 99,000 clones, with 73% observed a single time. The specimen was PBMCs. The source of these receptors is a man aged 35 to 55 in good health and CMV-seronegative.

This clone has just one count. The chain links TRBV27 to TRBJ2-7; possible D gene TRBD1, 6 bases. The ends were cut back, 2 bases at V and 2 bases at J, with 13 bases in the middle. The germline V gene encodes CDR1 MNHEY and CDR2 SMNVEV (reference sequence). The CDR3 is 15 residues long. The CDR3 spells CASSLQGHLPYEQYF. The CDR3 coding sequence is TGTGCCAGCAGTTTACAGGGACACTTACCCTACGAGCAGTACTTC.

The CDR3 region is CASSLAGVIGEKLFF. CDR3 in DNA: TGCGCCAGCAGCCTGGCAGGGGTAATCGGAGAAAAACTGTTTTTT. The rearrangement uses TRBV5-1 and TRBJ1-4, with D perhaps matching TRBD1 (6 bases). Deletions cut 4 bases from V and 8 bases from J, with 18 bases between. The CDR3 length is 15 residues. Germline V gene lookup returns CDR1 SGHRS and CDR2 YFSETQ.

This clone was seen just once. The chain couples TRBV6-5 to TRBJ1-5; no clear D gene. Germline loops: CDR1 MNHEY, CDR2 SVGAGI. The CDR3 sequence is 15 residues long. Trimming stripped 0 bases from V and 6 bases from J, with 12 bases between. This chain's CDR3 is CASSYSIASGQPQHF. The CDR3 bases are TGTGCCAGCAGTTACTCGATTGCCTCGGGTCAGCCCCAGCATTTT.

This chain links TRBV5-4 with TRBJ1-4; 8 bases are shared with TRBD1. The CDR3 length is 15 residues. CDR1 SGHNT and CDR2 YYREEE come from the germline V gene (reference sequence). The V and J ends lost 4 bases and 7 bases, in that order; junction bases with no gene match: 9. CDR3: CASSLQGARGEKLFF. The CDR3 nucleotides are TGTGCCAGCAGCCTTCAGGGGGCTCGGGGTGAAAAACTGTTTTTT.

The chain has TRBV5-1 and TRBJ1-5, with 8 bases lining up with TRBD1. Trimming cost V 4 bases and J 4 bases; bases outside gene matches: 10. Germline CDR1 reads SGHRS; CDR2 reads YFSETQ. There are 16 residues in the CDR3. This CDR3 is CASSKGQGGPNQPQHF. The DNA for the CDR3 is TGCGCCAGCAGCAAAGGACAGGGTGGACCGAATCAGCCCCAGCATTTT.

The V gene is TRBV29-1, the J gene TRBJ1-6; D is possibly TRBD1 (6 bases). CDR1 is SQVTM and CDR2 is ANQGSEA in the germline V gene. The length of the CDR3 is 13 residues. Trimming stripped 4 bases from V and 8 bases from J, with 12 bases between. The CDR3 protein is CSVGAGDDSPLHF. The CDR3 region has the DNA TGCAGCGTTGGGGCAGGGGATGATTCACCCCTCCACTTT. Together with reference TRBV29-1 and TRBJ1-6, the CDR3 gives the full variable domain: SAVISQKPSRDICQRGTSLTIQCQVDSQVTMMFWYRQQPGQSLTLIATANQGSEATYESGFVIDKFPISRPNLTFSTLTVSNMSPEDSSIYLCSVGAGDDSPLHFGNGTRLTVT.

The rearrangement links TRBV14 to TRBJ2-5; 7 bases map to TRBD2. The assigned J gene may be wrong: the sequence end matches TRBJ2-7 better. This CDR3 spans 14 amino acids. In germline, CDR1 is SGHDN, CDR2 FVKESK. The DNA for the CDR3 is TGTGCCAGCAGCTTCAGCGGGGTCTCCTACGAGCAGTACTTC. It yields the protein CASSFSGVSYEQYF.

The chain couples TRBV5-1 to TRBJ2-7; 7 nucleotides agree with TRBD1. V was pared by 0 bases and J by 6 bases, with 6 bases of the junction left unmatched. Germline V CDR1 and CDR2: SGHRS, YFSETQ. The CDR3 runs to 14 residues. In DNA form, the CDR3 reads TGCGCCAGCAGCTTGGGCGGACAGGAGGCCGAGCAGTACTTC. Encoded protein: CASSLGGQEAEQYF.

The chain has TRBV5-4 and TRBJ1-2, with D possibly being TRBD1 (6 bases). The CDR3 is 16 amino acids. CDR1 and CDR2 (germline): SGHNT, YYREEE (reference sequence). V was clipped by 0 bases and J by 5 bases, with 17 bases between them. CDR3 residues: CASSLGGSQGLYGYTF. The CDR3 DNA reads TGTGCCAGCAGCTTGGGAGGTTCGCAGGGGCTTTATGGCTACACCTTC. Supplemented by reference TRBV5-4 and TRBJ1-2, the full variable domain reads ETGVTQSPTHLIKTRGQQVTLRCSSQSGHNTVSWYQQALGQGPQFIFQYYREEENGRGNFPPRFSGLQFPNYSSELNVNALELDDSALYLCASSLGGSQGLYGYTFGSGTRLTVV.

V is TRBV27 and J is TRBJ2-5; 9 nucleotides line up with TRBD1. Germline assignment: CDR1 MNHEY and CDR2 SMNVEV (reference sequence). The CDR3 is made up of 15 amino acids. The V gene end was trimmed by 0 bases and the J gene end by 3 bases; junction bases not matched to a gene: 2. The CDR3 DNA sequence: TGTGCCAGCAGTTTATCTTGGGACAGGGAAGAGACCCAGTACTTC. Amino acids: CASSLSWDREETQYF.

This clone was counted ten times or more. The chain links TRBV2 to TRBJ1-2, with D possibly being TRBD1 (6 bases). The CDR3 has 13 amino acids. CDR1 is SNHLY, CDR2 FYNNEI, per germline. The V gene lost 6 bases and the J gene lost 3 bases, with 11 bases spanning the gap. CDR3 DNA: TGTGCCAGCAGAGAGGACAGCCACTATGGCTACACCTTC. Its translation is CASREDSHYGYTF.

This chain links TRBV11-2 with TRBJ2-3; 10 bases agree with TRBD2. V gave up 3 bases and J gave up 4 bases; unmatched junction bases: 7. Per the germline V gene, CDR1 is SGHAT and CDR2 is FQNNGV. The CDR3 loop spans 16 amino acids. The CDR3 DNA reads TGTGCCAGCAGCTTTGTGGCTAGCGGGGGTTCAGATACGCAGTATTTT. The encoded protein is CASSFVASGGSDTQYF.

V is TRBV6-1 and J is TRBJ1-4, with D perhaps TRBD1 (5 bases). Germline-derived CDR1 and CDR2 are MNHNS and SASEGT. Trimming took off 7 bases at V and 7 bases at J, with 16 bases between the two ends. The CDR3 loop spans 14 amino acids. CDR3 DNA: TGTGCCAGCAAGGGCGGGGCATCCGGTGAAAAACTGTTTTTT. Translation gives CASKGGASGEKLFF.

This chain links TRBV7-6 with TRBJ1-6, with D perhaps TRBD1 (5 bases). From germline, CDR1 is SGHVS and CDR2 FNYEAQ. V lost 4 bases and J 7 bases, leaving 11 bases between the germline ends. The CDR3 length is 14 residues. The CDR3 sequence is CASSSDSSNSPLHF. The DNA for the CDR3 is TGTGCCAGCAGCTCAGACAGTTCAAATTCACCCCTCCACTTT.

This chain joins TRBV7-9 and TRBJ1-1; 8 bases fit TRBD1. Germline assignment: CDR1 SEHNR and CDR2 FQNEAQ (reference sequence). The junction had 4 bases not matched to a gene; V was cut back by 6 bases and J by 4 bases. CDR3 length: 13 residues. This CDR3 reads CASRQGATTEAFF. For the CDR3, the DNA is TGTGCCAGCAGGCAGGGGGCTACCACTGAAGCTTTCTTT.

This clone has just a few counts. The rearrangement uses TRBV4-1 and TRBJ1-2; D might be TRBD1 (5 bases). The CDR3 contains 16 residues. Per the germline V gene, CDR1 is MGHRA and CDR2 is YSYEKL. The V gene lost 3 bases and the J gene lost 5 bases, with 19 bases spanning the gap. Here the CDR3 reads CASSHLAPRGEYGYTF. The CDR3, as DNA: TGCGCCAGCAGCCATTTAGCCCCACGGGGGGAATATGGCTACACCTTC.

V gene TRBV7-2 combines with J gene TRBJ2-5; the match to TRBD2 covers 13 bases. Germline V gives CDR1 SGHTA, CDR2 FQGNSA. The CDR3 extends over 18 amino acids. J lost 2 bases, V lost 4 bases, and 10 bases had no gene match. DNA of the CDR3: TGTGCCAGCAGCTCTGGACTAGCGGGGGCTCATTGGCAAGAGACCCAGTACTTC. Translated: CASSSGLAGAHWQETQYF.

V usage is TRBV6-1 and J usage is TRBJ2-5, with a tentative D call TRBD1 (5 bases). Trimming left V 5 bases short and J 5 bases short, with 18 bases between. In germline, CDR1 is MNHNS, CDR2 SASEGT. The CDR3 covers 15 residues. The CDR3 loop reads CASSNLQGLRETQYF. The CDR3 nucleotides read TGTGCCAGCAGTAATCTCCAGGGTCTTCGCGAGACCCAGTACTTC.

V and J are TRBV25-1 and TRBJ2-1; D gene ambiguous. CDR3 length equals 14 residues. V lost 1 base to trimming and J lost 8 bases, with 12 bases between them. CDR1 is MGHDK, CDR2 SYGVNS, per germline. The DNA for the CDR3 is TGTGCCAGCAGTGAATTAGGCGTTGGAGATGAGCAGTTCTTC. It encodes CASSELGVGDEQFF.

The rearrangement uses TRBV21-1 and TRBJ2-5; the D call of TRBD2 is as the table states it, not checked on the DNA. TRBV21-1 is classified as a pseudogene. CDR3 length: 16 residues. In nucleotides, the CDR3 is TGTGCCAGCAGTTCGGGACTAGCGGGGGAGGTGGAGACCCAGTACTTC. It codes for CASSSGLAGEVETQYF.

The chain carries TRBV6-1 and TRBJ1-6; possibly TRBD1 for D (5 bases). This CDR3 spans 12 amino acids. Trimming left V 7 bases short and J 8 bases short, with 9 bases between. Germline V CDR1 and CDR2: MNHNS, SASEGT. CDR3 DNA: TGTGCCAGCAAAAGGGGTGATTCACCCCTCCACTTT. Its translation: CASKRGDSPLHF.

The V gene is TRBV9, the J gene TRBJ1-5; tentative D call: TRBD1 (6 bases). Trimming took off 3 bases at V and 6 bases at J, with 13 bases between the two ends. CDR3 size: 14 residues. Germline V gene lookup returns CDR1 SGDLS and CDR2 YYNGEE. Here the CDR3 DNA reads TGTGCCAGCAGCGAAGGACAGTATTTTCAGCCCCAGCATTTT. Amino acids: CASSEGQYFQPQHF. The full variable domain, in which reference TRBV9 and TRBJ1-5 provide the parts outside the CDR3, is DSGVTQTPKHLITATGQRVTLRCSPRSGDLSVYWYQQSLDQGLQFLIQYYNGEERAKGNILERFSAQQFPDLHSELNLSSLELGDSALYFCASSEGQYFQPQHFGDGTRLSIL.

The chain has TRBV7-9 and TRBJ1-2; no clear D gene. CDR1 is SEHNR, CDR2 FQNEAQ, per germline (reference sequence). The CDR3 has 14 amino acids. Trimming stripped 3 bases from V and 7 bases from J, with 15 bases between. CDR3 sequence: CASSLAMNPGGYTF. CDR3 sequence (DNA): TGTGCCAGCAGCTTGGCTATGAATCCAGGTGGCTACACCTTC.

V usage is TRBV19 and J usage is TRBJ1-2, with D perhaps TRBD1 (5 bases). The germline gives CDR1 LNHDA, CDR2 SQIVND (reference sequence). The length of the CDR3 is 18 residues. Trimming shortened V by 0 bases and J by 2 bases, and 19 bases separated the two germline ends. CDR3 sequence (DNA): TGTGCCAGTAGTATAGATCTATATTGGCAGGGTAGAAACTATGGCTACACCTTC. This encodes CASSIDLYWQGRNYGYTF.

This chain joins TRBV19 and TRBJ1-5; D ambiguous. The length of the CDR3 is 13 residues. Trimming left V 7 bases short and J 4 bases short, with 11 bases between. The germline gives CDR1 LNHDA, CDR2 SQIVND (reference sequence). The CDR3 loop is CASTLGGNQPQHF. CDR3 nucleotide sequence: TGTGCCAGTACACTCGGCGGGAATCAGCCCCAGCATTTT. Filled out from reference TRBV19 and TRBJ1-5, the complete variable domain reads DGGITQSPKYLFRKEGQNVTLSCEQNLNHDAMYWYRQDPGQGLRLIYYSQIVNDFQKGDIAEGYSVSREKKESFPLTVTSAQKNPTAFYLCASTLGGNQPQHFGDGTRLSIL.

This chain uses TRBV6-5 with TRBJ1-5; 8 bases fit TRBD1. Germline V gene data show CDR1 as MNHEY and CDR2 as SVGAGI. With 6 bases clipped from V and 4 bases from J, the junction kept 5 bases outside the gene matches. The CDR3 has 14 residues. The chain's CDR3 is CASSHRGWNQPQHF. The CDR3, as DNA: TGTGCCAGCAGCCACAGGGGGTGGAATCAGCCCCAGCATTTT.

The rearrangement joins TRBV9 to TRBJ1-1, with TRBD1 matching over 7 bases. CDR1 is SGDLS and CDR2 is YYNGEE in the germline V gene. V was pared by 3 bases and J by 2 bases, with 7 bases of the junction left unmatched. The CDR3 extends over 15 amino acids. Written as DNA, the CDR3 is TGTGCCAGCAGCGCGGAGGGACAGCCCAACACTGAAGCTTTCTTT. Encoded protein: CASSAEGQPNTEAFF.

The chain couples TRBV6-6 to TRBJ2-7; D gene ambiguous. CDR1 is MNHNY, CDR2 SVGAGI, per germline (reference sequence). V lost 6 bases to trimming and J lost 6 bases, with 18 bases between them. CDR3 length equals 14 residues. The CDR3 region has the DNA TGTGCCAGCAGATCCCCTCCCGACTCGGGCGAGCAGTACTTC. Its translation: CASRSPPDSGEQYF.

The genes are TRBV5-4 and TRBJ2-5, with D perhaps matching TRBD2 (6 bases). Germline CDR1 and CDR2: SGHNT and YYREEE (reference sequence). CDR3 size: 13 residues. V lost 2 bases to trimming and J lost 4 bases, with 9 bases between them. The CDR3 is CASSFLGGETQYF. The CDR3 bases are TGTGCCAGCAGCTTTCTGGGGGGAGAGACCCAGTACTTC.

The chain is built from TRBV28 and TRBJ1-5; 10 nucleotides line up with TRBD1. V shed 5 bases, J shed 7 bases, and the junction held 5 bases outside the gene matches. Germline V CDR1 and CDR2: MDHEN, SYDVKM. The CDR3 contains 14 residues. The CDR3 DNA is TGTGCCAGCAGTCAGGGACAGGGGCTCCAGCCCCAGCATTTT. This codes for CASSQGQGLQPQHF.

The chain recombines TRBV2 with TRBJ2-7, with a tentative D call TRBD1 (6 bases). The CDR3 consists of 12 residues. Germline loops: CDR1 SNHLY, CDR2 FYNNEI. The V end lost 3 bases, the J end lost 6 bases, and 9 bases lay between the germline ends. CDR3 DNA sequence: TGTGCCAGCAGTGACAGGGGCGGCGAGCAGTACTTC. Translating it yields CASSDRGGEQYF.

This clone is a singleton in its sample. This chain links TRBV5-1 with TRBJ2-2, with D possibly matching TRBD1 (6 bases). Per the germline V gene, CDR1 is SGHRS and CDR2 is YFSETQ. This CDR3 is built from 19 residues. V was trimmed by 1 base and J by 3 bases, leaving 22 bases between them. The CDR3 sequence is CASSLWSQATGSYTGELFF. The CDR3 DNA reads as TGCGCCAGCAGCTTGTGGAGTCAGGCAACAGGGTCTTACACCGGGGAGCTGTTTTTT.